The rows below give T cell receptor beta chains drawn from one sample of a study. Via MiXCR, TCRdb re-called the 5' RACE reads, giving one row per CDR3 protein. The sample shows some 64,000 distinct CDR3 sequences, approximately 23% of them seen only once. Sequencing was carried out using memory CD4+ T cells sorted from a lymph node. The receptor set was obtained from a female donor with breast cancer. Each CDR3 is given with its conserved first and last residue. D genes are given only for firm matches. Clone size, where shown, is once, few, many, or a class for clones that have expanded.

>TRBJ2-1|TRBV10-3|-|TRBD2
TGTGCCATCAGTGGACGCGGGAGCAGGGATGAGCAGTTCTTC
CAISGRGSRDEQFF
>TRBJ1-5|TRBV20-1|many|-
TGCAGTGCGGGAAGGGGTATTAATCAGCCCCAGCATTTT
CSAGRGINQPQHF
>TRBJ2-1|TRBV20-1|few|TRBD2
TGCAGTGCTAGGGAGCGGGAGTTGTTGGTCTATGAGCAGTGCTTC
CSARERELLVYEQCF
>TRBJ1-6|TRBV6-5|few|-
TGTGCCAGCAGACGGACACTGAATAATTCACCCCTCCACTTT
CASRRTLNNSPLHF
>TRBJ2-3|TRBV20-1|-|TRBD2
TGCAGTGCCCTCTCGGGGACTAGCGGGAGCCCAGATACGCAGTATTTT
CSALSGTSGSPDTQYF
>TRBJ2-3|TRBV28|-|-
TGTGCCAGCAGTTTAGCAGACACAGATACGCAGTATTTT
CASSLADTDTQYF
>TRBJ1-1|TRBV7-3|few|TRBD1
TGTGCCAGCAGAGAAACAGGGGACACTGAAGCTTTCTTT
CASRETGDTEAFF
>TRBJ2-4|TRBV12-3/TRBV12-4|once|TRBD1
TGTGCCAGCAGTAGGACAGGGGGCAAAAACATTCAGTACTTC
CASSRTGGKNIQYF
>TRBJ1-3|TRBV6-2/TRBV6-3|few|-
TGTGCCAGCAGTGACAACTCTGGAAACACCATATATTTT
CASSDNSGNTIYF
>TRBJ1-1|TRBV20-1|-|TRBD1
TGCAGTCACCAAAGGACAGGGGTCGTGAACACTGAAGCTTTCTTT
CSHQRTGVVNTEAFF
>TRBJ1-5|TRBV6-2/TRBV6-3|-|-
TGTGCCAGCAGTGACGGGTATAGCAATCAGCCCCAGCATTTT
CASSDGYSNQPQHF
>TRBJ2-3|TRBV5-1|many|-
TGCGCCAGCAGCCCTGGGGACACAGGACGAAGCACAGATACGCAGTATTTT
CASSPGDTGRSTDTQYF
>TRBJ1-2|TRBV19|few|-
TGTGCCAGTAGTCAACAGGACTCTGGCTACACCTTC
CASSQQDSGYTF
>TRBJ2-5|TRBV5-1|-|-
TGCGCCAGCAGCTTGGGGTCGGGGCAAGAGACCCAGTACTTC
CASSLGSGQETQYF
>TRBJ1-1|TRBV5-3|few|-
TGTGCCGGAATTCAGGGAAAAATAAACACTGAAGCTTTCTTT
CAGIQGKINTEAFF
>TRBJ1-5|TRBV9|-|-
TGTGCCTGCAGCGTAGGGCCTTCAAATCAGCCCCAGCATTTT
CACSVGPSNQPQHF
>TRBJ1-3|TRBV20-1|many|-
TGCAGTGCTAGAGACCCCTCGGGGGCTGGAAACACCATATATTTT
CSARDPSGAGNTIYF
>TRBJ2-1|TRBV9|-|-
TGTGCCAGCAGCGTTGGCCCCCAAAATGAGCAGTTCTTC
CASSVGPQNEQFF
>TRBJ1-5|TRBV4-1|few|TRBD1
TGCGCCAGCAGCCAAGGAAGCCCGGGACAGGGGCTTTCTCAGCCCCAGCATTTT
CASSQGSPGQGLSQPQHF
>TRBJ2-2|TRBV6-5|many|-
TGTGCCAGCAGTCCCAGGACAGCCACCGGGGAGCTGTTTTTT
CASSPRTATGELFF
>TRBJ2-7|TRBV20-1|-|TRBD1
TGCAGTGCCCGAACCGGGACAGAGGGATACGAGCAGTACTTC
CSARTGTEGYEQYF
>TRBJ2-7|TRBV28|-|-
TGTGCCAGCAGTATACTTCGTCACGAGCAGTACTTC
CASSILRHEQYF
>TRBJ1-2|TRBV7-2|many|-
TGTGCCAGCAGTAAAAGTCCGGGCCAGGAGGATGGCTACACCTTC
CASSKSPGQEDGYTF
>TRBJ1-6|TRBV11-2|few|-
TGTGCCAGCAGCGGCCAGAGCTCCTATAATTCACCCCTCCACTTT
CASSGQSSYNSPLHF
>TRBJ2-1|TRBV6-6|-|-
TGTGCCAGCAGTTGCTCGACAGTTTACAATGAGCAGTTCTTC
CASSCSTVYNEQFF
>TRBJ1-1|TRBV5-1|-|-
TGCGCCAGCAGCTTGGGGGTCGGGCGGACTGAAGCTTTCTTT
CASSLGVGRTEAFF
>TRBJ1-1|TRBV5-1|many|-
TGCGCCAGCAGCTTGAAAAAAGACACTGAAGCTTTCTTT
CASSLKKDTEAFF
>TRBJ2-4|TRBV25-1|many|TRBD1
TGTGCCAGCCGGGACAGAATTGACATTCAGTACTTC
CASRDRIDIQYF
>TRBJ1-2|TRBV20-1|-|TRBD1
TGCAGTGCCAGAGGCGAACAGGGGTATGGCTACACCTTC
CSARGEQGYGYTF
>TRBJ2-7|TRBV7-3|many|-
TGTGCCAGCAGCTTAGGTAGGGGGAACGGCGAGCAGTACTTC
CASSLGRGNGEQYF
>TRBJ1-2|TRBV4-3|-|-
TGCGCCAGCAGCCAAGATTTCGGGGGCCGTGGCTACACCTTC
CASSQDFGGRGYTF
>TRBJ1-4|TRBV5-1|few|-
TGCGCCAGCAGCACTGCAACTAATGAAAAACTGTTTTTT
CASSTATNEKLFF
>TRBJ2-4|TRBV4-2|few|-
TGTGCCAGCAGCCAAGATTTGGCCAAAAACATTCAGTACTTC
CASSQDLAKNIQYF
>TRBJ1-5|TRBV7-9|few|-
TGTGCCAGCAGCTTAGGCGGGGGTTGGGATAGCAATCAGCCCCAGCATTTT
CASSLGGGWDSNQPQHF
>TRBJ2-1|TRBV20-1|many|-
TGCAGTGCTAGAGATGAAAGCGGTCCTTACAATGAGCAGTTCTTC
CSARDESGPYNEQFF
>TRBJ2-5|TRBV7-6|many|-
TGTGCCAGCAGCCCCATGACGGGGGACGGAGAGACCCAGTACTTC
CASSPMTGDGETQYF
>TRBJ1-5|TRBV20-1|-|-
TGCAGTGCTAGATGGCCCGACAGCCCCAATCAGCCCCAGCATTTT
CSARWPDSPNQPQHF
>TRBJ2-3|TRBV7-2|few|-
TGTGCCAGCAGCTCCGCCCGCACAGATACGCAGTATTTT
CASSSARTDTQYF
>TRBJ2-7|TRBV28|-|-
TGTGCCAGCAGTTTGGGGTCCGGGGGCGTATTGGACGAGCAGTACTTC
CASSLGSGGVLDEQYF
>TRBJ2-7|TRBV7-2|many|-
TGTGCCAGCAGCACTTACCTAAAATCCTACGAGCAGTACTTC
CASSTYLKSYEQYF
>TRBJ1-5|TRBV30|few|TRBD1
TGTGCCGCAGAGGGAGGGGGCGGCCAGCCCCAGCATTTT
CAAEGGGGQPQHF
>TRBJ2-3|TRBV4-3|-|-
TGCGCCAGCAGCCAAGAAGGCGGGAGCACAGATACGCAGTATTTT
CASSQEGGSTDTQYF
>TRBJ1-4|TRBV5-6|few|TRBD1
TGTGCCAGCAGCGGTGCAGGGGGCTCCCCAAAACTGTTTTTT
CASSGAGGSPKLFF